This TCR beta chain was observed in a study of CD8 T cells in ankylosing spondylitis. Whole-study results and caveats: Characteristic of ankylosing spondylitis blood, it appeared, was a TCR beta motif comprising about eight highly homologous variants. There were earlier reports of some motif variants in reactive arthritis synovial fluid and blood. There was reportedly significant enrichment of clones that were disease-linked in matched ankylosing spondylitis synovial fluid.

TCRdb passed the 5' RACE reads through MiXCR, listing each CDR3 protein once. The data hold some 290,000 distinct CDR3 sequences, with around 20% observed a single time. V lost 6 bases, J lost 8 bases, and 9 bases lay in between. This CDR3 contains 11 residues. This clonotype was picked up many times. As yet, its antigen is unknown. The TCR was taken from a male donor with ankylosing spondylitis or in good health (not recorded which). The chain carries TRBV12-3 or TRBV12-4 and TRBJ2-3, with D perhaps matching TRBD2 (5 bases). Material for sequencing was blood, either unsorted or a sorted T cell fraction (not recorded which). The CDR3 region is CASSPGGTQYF. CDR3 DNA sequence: TGTGCCAGCAGCCCTGGAGGTACGCAGTATTTT.